Below are 30 T cell receptor beta chains sequenced from a single sample in a study of CD8 T cells in ankylosing spondylitis. For these TCRs, the target antigens are not known. TCRdb reprocessed the 5' RACE reads via MiXCR and lists one record per CDR3 protein. The sample has some 840,000 distinct CDR3 sequences, approximately 10% seen once. The study, taken as a whole, reports: What seemed typical of ankylosing spondylitis blood was a TCR beta motif built from under 10 highly homologous variants.

The sequenced sample consisted of blood, either unsorted or a sorted T cell fraction (not recorded which). All receptors derive from a male donor with ankylosing spondylitis.

The chain links TRBV20-1 to TRBJ1-5; no clear D gene. Germline V gene sequence: CDR1 DFQATT, CDR2 SNEGSKA (reference sequence). Trimming removed 1 base at V and 7 bases at J, with 17 bases between. The CDR3 extends over 15 amino acids. CDR3 in DNA: TGCAGTGCTAGAGTGGCCGGCAGGATCGGCCAGCCCCAGCATTTT. This translates into CSARVAGRIGQPQHF.

The sample holds many counts of this clonotype. Here the CDR3 DNA reads TGTGCCAGCAGTCGGGCGACAGGAACCCTTTATAGCAATCAGCCCCAGCATTTT. Its translation: CASSRATGTLYSNQPQHF. The chain links TRBV6-2 or TRBV6-3 to TRBJ1-5; D may be TRBD1 (6 bases). V gave up 5 bases and J gave up 0 bases, with 20 bases separating them. Germline loops: CDR1 MNHEY, CDR2 SVGEGT. The CDR3 covers 18 residues.

There are many counts of this clonotype. This rearrangement joins TRBV7-2 to TRBJ1-5, with 7 bases identical to TRBD1. The CDR3 covers 16 residues. From germline, CDR1 is SGHTA and CDR2 FQGNSA. Trimming cost V 1 base and J 2 bases; bases outside gene matches: 5. The CDR3 loop reads CASSLGGGGGNQPQHF. The CDR3, as DNA: TGTGCCAGCAGCTTAGGGGGAGGGGGCGGCAATCAGCCCCAGCATTTT. Supplemented by reference TRBV7-2 and TRBJ1-5, the full variable domain reads GAGVSQSPSNKVTEKGKDVELRCDPISGHTALYWYRQSLGQGLEFLIYFQGNSAPDKSGLPSDRFSAERTGGSVSTLTIQRTQQEDSAVYLCASSLGGGGGNQPQHFGDGTRLSIL.

The gene calls are TRBV7-8 and TRBJ1-3; D is unresolved. V lost 3 bases, J lost 2 bases, and 5 bases lay in between. The CDR3 is 13 amino acids. CDR1 is SGHVS and CDR2 is FQNEAQ in the germline V gene. The CDR3 nucleotides are TGTGCCAGCAGCTTCTTGGCTGGAAACACCATATATTTT. Protein sequence: CASSFLAGNTIYF.

CDR3 residues: CASSLSSGRDTGELFF. The CDR3 coding sequence is TGTGCCAGCAGCTTATCCAGCGGGAGGGACACCGGGGAGCTGTTTTTT. The gene calls are TRBV7-2 and TRBJ2-2, with 10 bases aligning to TRBD2. J was trimmed by 3 bases and V by 2 bases; bases with no gene match: 3. Germline CDR1 SGHTA, CDR2 FQGNSA. This CDR3 is built from 16 residues.

This sequence joins TRBV11-2 and TRBJ2-5; 8 bases fit TRBD2. There are 16 residues in the CDR3. After removal of 5 bases from V and 5 bases from J, the junction contained 13 bases not matched to a gene. From germline, CDR1 is SGHAT and CDR2 FQNNGV. In nucleotides, the CDR3 is TGTGCCAGCAGCCCCACCGGACTAGCTTATGTGGAGACCCAGTACTTC. This translates into CASSPTGLAYVETQYF.

The CDR3 DNA reads as TGTGCCAGCAGCCAAGATCAAGTGCCAGATACGCAGTATTTT. Translating gives CASSQDQVPDTQYF. This chain links TRBV4-2 with TRBJ2-3; D not resolved. The CDR3 spans 14 residues. Per the germline V gene, CDR1 is LGHNA and CDR2 is YNFKEQ. V lost 0 bases and J 4 bases, leaving 8 bases between the germline ends.

The chain uses TRBV7-2 and TRBJ2-7; 8 bases are a match to TRBD2. Trimming at V came to 4 bases and at J to 2 bases, leaving 13 bases not matched to a gene. The germline V gene has CDR1 SGHTA and CDR2 FQGNSA. The CDR3 runs to 17 residues. The CDR3 here is CASSSHATSGNTYEQYF. The CDR3 nucleotides read TGTGCCAGCAGCTCGCACGCCACTAGCGGAAATACCTACGAGCAGTACTTC.

V usage is TRBV11-3 and J usage is TRBJ2-7; no definite D call. The CDR3 has 13 amino acids. Trimming left V 5 bases short and J 5 bases short, with 13 bases between. The germline gives CDR1 SGHNT, CDR2 YENEEA. The CDR3 region is CASSPRDHDEQYF. The CDR3 DNA follows: TGTGCCAGCAGCCCTAGGGATCACGACGAGCAGTACTTC.

This clonotype was recorded many times. The rearrangement uses TRBV7-2 and TRBJ2-7; no clear D. Germline V gives CDR1 SGHTA, CDR2 FQGNSA. V lost 5 bases and J lost 1, with 9 bases in between. This CDR3 is built from 13 residues. For the CDR3, the DNA is TGTGCCAGCAGCCAATATCCGTCCTACGAGCAGTACTTC. It encodes CASSQYPSYEQYF.

J is TRBJ2-3 and V is TRBV6-1; 8 nucleotides line up with TRBD2. In germline, CDR1 is MNHNS, CDR2 SASEGT. The CDR3 runs to 15 residues. Trimming took 10 bases from V and 0 from J; bases not matched to a gene: 9. The CDR3 protein is CATSGAGESTDTQYF. The DNA of the CDR3 is TGTGCCACTTCTGGAGCGGGGGAGAGCACAGATACGCAGTATTTT.

The chain links TRBV7-2 to TRBJ2-5, with TRBD1 identical over 7 bases. V shed 8 bases and J 4 bases; nucleotides not matched to a gene: 7. The V gene's germline CDR1 is SGHTA and CDR2 FQGNSA. CDR3 length equals 13 residues. The CDR3 region has the DNA TGTGCCAGCGCGACGACAGGGTTAGAGACCCAGTACTTC. Translation: CASATTGLETQYF.

This clonotype was seen many times. J is TRBJ2-7 and V is TRBV5-1, with TRBD1 matching over 8 bases. Germline values: CDR1 SGHRS, CDR2 YFSETQ. The CDR3 runs to 13 residues. The V gene end was trimmed by 3 bases and the J gene end by 4 bases; junction bases not matched to a gene: 3. CDR3 bases: TGCGCCAGCAGCTGGGGGACAGGATACGAGCAGTACTTC. The encoded protein is CASSWGTGYEQYF.

Turning to this clonotype: A much larger clone differs from this one at a single base, so this may be a read error. J is TRBJ1-1 and V is TRBV12-3 or TRBV12-4; D is perhaps TRBD1 (5 bases). Trimming cost V 7 bases and J 4 bases, with 16 bases left between them. This CDR3 is built from 14 residues. DNA for the CDR3: TGTGCCAGCACCCCTTTGGGACGGTTCACTGAAGCTTTCTTT. Encoded protein: CASTPLGRFTEAFF.

The chain carries TRBV5-6 and TRBJ2-7; D gene unclear. CDR1 and CDR2 (germline): SGHDT, YYEEEE. This CDR3 is 12 amino acids long. Trimming took 4 bases from V and 2 from J, leaving 7 bases between them. The CDR3 DNA follows: TGTGCCAGCAGCCGGCAGCCCTACGAGCAGTACTTC. It translates to CASSRQPYEQYF. The whole variable domain, remainder taken from reference TRBV5-6 and TRBJ2-7, is DAGVTQSPTHLIKTRGQQVTLRCSPKSGHDTVSWYQQALGQGPQFIFQYYEEEERQRGNFPDRFSGHQFPNYSSELNVNALLLGDSALYLCASSRQPYEQYFGPGTRLTVT.

The J gene is TRBJ2-7, the V gene TRBV12-3 or TRBV12-4; 7 bases map to TRBD2. The CDR3 covers 16 residues. V lost 6 bases and J lost 3; bases outside the gene matches: 14. The CDR3: CASSPRVTGGVYEQYF. Written as DNA, the CDR3 is TGTGCCAGCAGCCCTCGGGTGACGGGAGGAGTCTACGAGCAGTACTTC.

The rearrangement joins TRBV6-1 to TRBJ1-4; D remains ambiguous. V was pared by 6 bases and J by 8 bases, with 16 bases between. The CDR3 length is 14 residues. The germline V gene encodes CDR1 MNHNS and CDR2 SASEGT. DNA for the CDR3: TGTGCCAGCAGCCGCCGGGAATTTGGAGAAAAACTGTTTTTT. It codes for CASSRREFGEKLFF.

In DNA, the CDR3 is TGCGCCAGCAGCTTGGGACGGACGAACACCGGGGAGCTGTTTTTT. Its translation: CASSLGRTNTGELFF. The chain recombines TRBV5-1 with TRBJ2-2; no clear D. V was clipped by 0 bases and J by 0 bases, with 6 bases between them. In germline, CDR1 is SGHRS, CDR2 YFSETQ. The CDR3 totals 15 residues.

This clonotype was observed many times. This chain connects TRBV20-1 to TRBJ1-4; TRBD1 might be the D (5 bases). This CDR3 is built from 16 residues. Germline V lookup: CDR1 DFQATT, CDR2 SNEGSKA (reference sequence). The ends were cut back, 1 base at V and 5 bases at J, with 17 bases in the middle. The CDR3 nucleotides are TGCAGTGCTAGAGGCCTGGACGATTGGGGGAATGAAAAACTGTTTTTT. As protein: CSARGLDDWGNEKLFF.

V is TRBV18 and J is TRBJ2-5; D possibly corresponds to TRBD1 (6 bases). The length of the CDR3 is 12 residues. CDR1 and CDR2 from the germline V gene are KGHSH and LQKENI. V lost 3 bases and J lost 5, with 7 bases in between. The CDR3: CASSPGAETQYF. Written as DNA, the CDR3 is TGTGCCAGCTCACCGGGGGCGGAGACCCAGTACTTC.

This clonotype was found many times. This chain connects TRBV9 to TRBJ2-2; D not resolved. The CDR3 totals 14 residues. CDR1 is SGDLS, CDR2 YYNGEE, per germline. V dropped 2 bases and J dropped 0 bases, with 5 bases sitting between them. As DNA, the CDR3 is TGTGCCAGCAGCGTGGGCACGAACACCGGGGAGCTGTTTTTT. This gives the protein CASSVGTNTGELFF.

V usage is TRBV19 and J usage is TRBJ1-5; unclear D gene. The CDR3 contains 15 residues. With 0 bases removed from V and 7 bases from J, the gap between germline ends came to 13 bases. Germline V gene sequence: CDR1 LNHDA, CDR2 SQIVND (reference sequence). As DNA, the CDR3 is TGTGCCAGTAGTATAGATACCGGGATTAACCAGCCCCAGCATTTT. Its protein is CASSIDTGINQPQHF.

This clonotype was counted ten times or more. The chain is built from TRBV20-1 and TRBJ2-1; tentatively, D is TRBD1 or TRBD2 (5 bases each). Germline CDR1 DFQATT, CDR2 SNEGSKA (reference sequence). The CDR3 extends over 12 amino acids. V shed 6 bases and J shed 6 bases, with 12 bases lying between them. CDR3 nucleotides: TGCAGTGCGGAAGGGACGGGCAATGAGCAGTTCTTC. The encoded protein is CSAEGTGNEQFF.

CDR3 nucleotide sequence: TGCAGCGTTGGAGGGTCGAGCGGAGTCTACAATGAGCAGTTCTTC. The encoded protein is CSVGGSSGVYNEQFF. The V call is TRBV29-1, the J call TRBJ2-1; maybe TRBD2 (5 bases). The length of the CDR3 is 15 residues. The V gene lost 4 bases and the J gene lost 3 bases, with 16 bases spanning the gap. Germline V lookup: CDR1 SQVTM, CDR2 ANQGSEA.

The chain joins TRBV5-1 to TRBJ1-2, with a possible D match to TRBD1 (6 bases). Per germline, CDR1 SGHRS and CDR2 YFSETQ. V was cut by 0 bases and J by 8 bases, with 17 bases left in between. CDR3 length equals 15 residues. DNA of the CDR3: TGCGCCAGCAGCTTGGGGGACGGGGGCATCGGCGGCTACACCTTC. Protein: CASSLGDGGIGGYTF.

This clonotype was seen repeatedly, ten times or more. The chain joins TRBV20-1 to TRBJ2-4, with no clear D. Germline V gene lookup returns CDR1 DFQATT and CDR2 SNEGSKA (reference sequence). The CDR3 spans 15 residues. V lost 4 bases to trimming and J lost 0 bases, with 13 bases between them. CDR3 region: CSATPQRIAKNIQYF. The CDR3 bases are TGCAGTGCTACGCCCCAACGGATAGCCAAAAACATTCAGTACTTC.

This clonotype was recorded a few times. This chain uses TRBV10-3 with TRBJ1-5, with 7 bases that match TRBD1. Germline V gene lookup returns CDR1 ENHRY and CDR2 SYGVKD. This CDR3 is 16 amino acids long. The J segment lost 8 bases and the V segment lost 3 bases, leaving 13 bases of the junction unmatched. DNA of the CDR3: TGTGCCATCAGTGAAGTCCTCGACAGGGTTAATAAGCCCCAGCATTTT. Translated, it gives CAISEVLDRVNKPQHF.

Ten or more counts support this clonotype. The rearrangement links TRBV20-1 to TRBJ2-7; D unclear. V dropped 6 bases and J dropped 6 bases, with 12 bases sitting between them. This CDR3 spans 11 amino acids. Germline values: CDR1 DFQATT, CDR2 SNEGSKA (reference sequence). CDR3 sequence (DNA): TGCAGTGCGCGAAATAGAGGCGAGCAGTACTTC. Translation: CSARNRGEQYF.

V and J are TRBV5-5 and TRBJ2-5, with unresolved D. The CDR3 runs to 15 residues. Germline V gene sequence: CDR1 SGHKS, CDR2 YYEKEE (reference sequence). V lost 0 bases and J lost 10, with 19 bases in between. The CDR3 loop is CASSLASPATSSQYF. The CDR3 nucleotides read TGTGCCAGCAGCTTGGCTTCCCCAGCTACATCAAGCCAGTACTTC.

CDR3 sequence (DNA): TGTGCCTGGAGTCGATTCTCCGGAAGCTATGGCTACACCTTC. Encoded protein: CAWSRFSGSYGYTF. The chain combines TRBV30 with TRBJ1-2, with D hard to call. The CDR3 is made up of 14 amino acids. Germline loops: CDR1 GTSNPN, CDR2 SVGIG (reference sequence). Deletions cut 2 bases from V and 4 bases from J, with 14 bases between.